This T cell receptor beta chain was obtained from a study of CD8 T cells in ankylosing spondylitis. Library preparation for TCR beta used quantitative 5'-RACE with molecular barcodes. From the 5' RACE reads, TCRdb called clonotypes with MiXCR, one entry per CDR3 protein. The table lists around 340,000 distinct CDR3 sequences, 14% to 15% of them singletons, with 1.1% in the top ten. CDR3 length equals 18 residues. Trimming took 4 bases from V and 4 from J; bases not matched to a gene: 13. About this clonotype itself: What it recognizes is unknown.

Findings and caveats of the study: Reportedly, matched ankylosing spondylitis synovial fluid was significantly enriched for disease-linked clones. Peripheral blood held disease-linked clones only at relatively low frequency, and these were CD8+. Prior literature has documented some motif variants in synovial fluid and blood from reactive arthritis.

This TCR was recovered from a male donor with ankylosing spondylitis or in good health (not recorded which). The J gene is TRBJ2-7, the V gene TRBV12-3 or TRBV12-4, with 13 bases that match TRBD2. The sequenced sample was blood, either unsorted or a sorted T cell fraction (not recorded which). The CDR3 sequence is CASSSVPGLAGIGYEQYF. The CDR3 DNA follows: TGTGCCAGCAGTTCTGTCCCGGGACTAGCGGGAATAGGTTACGAGCAGTACTTC.